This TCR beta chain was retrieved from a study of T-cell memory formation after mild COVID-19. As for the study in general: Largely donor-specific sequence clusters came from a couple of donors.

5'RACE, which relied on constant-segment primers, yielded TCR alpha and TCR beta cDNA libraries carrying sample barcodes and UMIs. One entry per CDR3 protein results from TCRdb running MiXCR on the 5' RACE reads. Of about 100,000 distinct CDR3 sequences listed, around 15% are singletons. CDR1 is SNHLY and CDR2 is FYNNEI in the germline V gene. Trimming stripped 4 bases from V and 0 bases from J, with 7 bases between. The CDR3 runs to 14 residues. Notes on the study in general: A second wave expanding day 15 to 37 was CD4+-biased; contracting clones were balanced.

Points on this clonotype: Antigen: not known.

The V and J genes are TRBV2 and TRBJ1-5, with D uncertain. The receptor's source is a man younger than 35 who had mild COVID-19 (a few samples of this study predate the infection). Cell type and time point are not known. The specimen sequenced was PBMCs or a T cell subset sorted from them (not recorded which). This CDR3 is CASSVQNSNQPQHF. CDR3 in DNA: TGTGCCAGCAGTGTGCAAAATAGCAATCAGCCCCAGCATTTT.